This note documents a single T cell receptor beta chain sequence. This sample was included in a study of blood T cell repertoires in COVID-19. Whole-study context: From T cells, B-cell-depleted T cells, or PBMCs came the material, which was cDNA or gDNA.

Authors' processing steps: How many nucleated cells were present was estimated from reference gene primer amplification. TCRdb keeps only in-frame clones here, not all; method: immunoSEQ multiplex PCR. V and J calls and clone size are given by that table; D and trimming were obtained from the DNA. The data show about 250,000 clones, around 88% seen once. The CDR3 is made up of 16 amino acids. V was pared by 5 bases and J by 8 bases, with 10 bases of the junction left unmatched. The germline V gene encodes CDR1 LGHDT and CDR2 YNNKEL (reference sequence). The TCR originated in a man aged 80 or over with acute or convalescent COVID-19. The chain employs TRBV3-1 (or the pseudogene TRBV3-2) and TRBJ1-6; TRBD1 aligns across 9 bases. Sequenced sample: peripheral blood. CDR3 protein: CASSYSDRGGDSPLHF. In DNA form, the CDR3 reads TGTGCCAGCAGCTACTCGGACAGGGGAGGGGATTCACCCCTCCACTTT.